These 21 T cell receptor beta chains came from one sample sequenced in a study of shared clonotypes between healthy human individuals. Terminally differentiated effector memory CD45RA+ cells were left out of the naive CD8 fraction, which was CD45RO-negative and positively selected for CCR7. Data came from immunoSEQ multiplex PCR; TCRdb stores just in-frame clones and leaves some out. Of around 600,000 clones listed, about 98% are singletons. Sequenced input: naive CD8+ T cells sorted from blood. These receptors all come from a man aged 25 to 40 in good health.

This clone showed up just once. The chain joins TRBV4-1 to TRBJ2-5; tentative D call: TRBD2 (6 bases). V lost 0 bases and J lost 10, with 18 bases in between. CDR3 length: 15 amino acids. In germline, CDR1 is MGHRA, CDR2 YSYEKL. CDR3 nucleotide sequence: TGCGCCAGCAGCCAAGATAGGGGAGGCTCAGTGGACCAGTACTTC. It specifies CASSQDRGGSVDQYF.

V usage is TRBV4-3 and J usage is TRBJ1-2; D might be TRBD1 (5 bases). CDR3 length: 19 residues. Germline V lookup: CDR1 LGHNA, CDR2 YSLEER. Trimming pared 0 bases from V and 0 bases from J, leaving 20 bases between. Here the CDR3 reads CASSQDLDRGQPANYGYTF. The CDR3 region has the DNA TGCGCCAGCAGCCAAGATCTAGACCGAGGACAACCCGCTAACTATGGCTACACCTTC.

The chain uses TRBV5-8 and TRBJ2-1; 9 bases line up with TRBD2. V dropped 4 bases and J dropped 7; count of bases not matched to a gene: 9. Germline CDR1 SGHTS, CDR2 YDEGEE. CDR3 length: 15 residues. The CDR3 bases are TGTGCCAGCAGCCCCGGGACTAGCACACCTAATGAGCAGTTCTTC. It yields the protein CASSPGTSTPNEQFF.

The chain employs TRBV7-9 and TRBJ1-4, with TRBD1 as a possible D gene (5 bases). CDR1 is SEHNR, CDR2 FQNEAQ, per germline (reference sequence). The CDR3 runs 12 residues. The V gene lost 5 bases and the J gene lost 7 bases, with 8 bases spanning the gap. The CDR3 here is CASSDSPEKLFF. DNA for the CDR3: TGTGCCAGCAGCGACAGCCCTGAAAAACTGTTTTTT.

The gene calls are TRBV6-6 and TRBJ2-1, with TRBD1 matching 9 bases. CDR3 size: 14 residues. With V trimmed by 6 bases and J by 4 bases, 4 bases remained unmatched. CDR1 is MNHNY, CDR2 SVGAGI, per germline (reference sequence). Written as DNA, the CDR3 is TGTGCCAGCAGCGGACAGGGGCTGTACAATGAGCAGTTCTTC. It yields the protein CASSGQGLYNEQFF.

The V call is TRBV11-3, the J call TRBJ2-1; 7 positions agree with TRBD2. The V and J ends lost 4 bases and 8 bases, in that order; junction bases with no gene match: 8. Germline V lookup: CDR1 SGHNT, CDR2 YENEEA. This CDR3 contains 14 residues. The DNA of the CDR3 is TGTGCCAGCAGCTACCGTCGGGGGGACCATGAGCAGTTCTTC. This encodes CASSYRRGDHEQFF.

V gene TRBV7-9 combines with J gene TRBJ2-7; D perhaps matches TRBD1 (6 bases). The ends were cut back, 4 bases at V and 0 bases at J, with 10 bases in the middle. Germline V gene lookup returns CDR1 SEHNR and CDR2 FQNEAQ (reference sequence). The length of the CDR3 is 14 residues. The CDR3 here is CASSYDRSSYEQYF. The CDR3 nucleotides are TGTGCCAGCAGCTATGACAGGAGCTCCTACGAGCAGTACTTC. Combining the CDR3 with reference TRBV7-9 and TRBJ2-7 gives the whole variable domain DTGVSQNPRHKITKRGQNVTFRCDPISEHNRLYWYRQTLGQGPEFLTYFQNEAQLEKSRLLSDRFSAERPKGSFSTLEIQRTEQGDSAMYLCASSYDRSSYEQYFGPGTRLTVT.

The chain has TRBV27 and TRBJ2-7; D gene ambiguous. This CDR3 has 11 amino acids. The V end was cut by 4 bases, the J end by 7 bases, with 8 bases between. Looked up from germline, CDR1 is MNHEY and CDR2 is SMNVEV (reference sequence). The CDR3 DNA reads TGTGCCAGCAGTTCGGTTCAAGAGCAGTACTTC. It yields the protein CASSSVQEQYF.

The CDR3 region is CASSEGDRGTYNEKLFF. Here the CDR3 DNA reads TGTGCCAGCTCAGAAGGGGACAGGGGAACTTATAATGAAAAACTGTTTTTT. V and J are TRBV18 and TRBJ1-4, with TRBD1 identical over 10 bases. The trim removed 5 bases at V and 4 bases at J, leaving 10 bases unmatched. CDR1 KGHSH and CDR2 LQKENI come from the germline V gene. This CDR3 region has 17 residues.

This chain links TRBV4-1 with TRBJ2-1, with 14 nucleotides matching TRBD2. The V gene's germline CDR1 is MGHRA and CDR2 YSYEKL. The trim removed 4 bases at V and 8 bases at J, leaving 7 bases unmatched. There are 16 residues in the CDR3. CDR3 DNA: TGCGCCAGCAGCCCGGGACTAGCGGGAGCGAGAGATGAGCAGTTCTTC. Amino acid sequence: CASSPGLAGARDEQFF.

V gene TRBV30 combines with J gene TRBJ1-1; D unclear. This CDR3 is 12 amino acids long. CDR1 and CDR2 from the germline V gene are GTSNPN and SVGIG (reference sequence). V lost 1 base and J lost 8, with 11 bases in between. For the CDR3, the DNA is TGTGCCTGGAGTGAGGTACGGGCCGAAGCTTTCTTT. This encodes CAWSEVRAEAFF.

CDR3 region: CASSQRDTFYEQYF. DNA of the CDR3: TGTGCCAGCAGCCAACGGGACACCTTCTACGAGCAGTACTTC. The chain has TRBV14 and TRBJ2-7; a weak D match, TRBD1 (6 bases). Germline assignment: CDR1 SGHDN and CDR2 FVKESK. Trimming took off 2 bases at V and 3 bases at J, with 11 bases between the two ends. The CDR3 length is 14 residues.

The chain recombines TRBV5-1 with TRBJ1-4; 7 bases agree with TRBD1. The CDR3 has 14 amino acids. The germline V gene has CDR1 SGHRS and CDR2 YFSETQ. V trimming: 0 bases; J trimming: 11 bases; junction bases outside the gene matches: 7. The CDR3 DNA sequence: TGCGCCAGCAGCTTGGGCCAGGGGGGATACAAACTGTTTTTT. This sequence encodes CASSLGQGGYKLFF.

The chain is built from TRBV5-1 and TRBJ2-7; the match to TRBD1 covers 11 bases. The germline V gene has CDR1 SGHRS and CDR2 YFSETQ. The V and J ends lost 4 bases and 3 bases, in that order; junction bases with no gene match: 24. This CDR3 is built from 21 residues. The CDR3 bases are TGCGCCAGCAGCCCCAGGAGGCCCCCATTTGAGGGACAGGGGGAGGGCTACGAGCAGTACTTC. The encoded protein is CASSPRRPPFEGQGEGYEQYF.

The rearrangement uses TRBV7-8 and TRBJ1-3, with 10 bases fitting TRBD1. This CDR3 region has 17 residues. The V gene's germline CDR1 is SGHVS and CDR2 FQNEAQ. The junction had 5 bases not matched to a gene; V was cut back by 1 base and J by 2 bases. CDR3 in amino acids: CASSLGTGGFTGNTIYF. The CDR3 DNA reads TGTGCCAGCAGCTTAGGGACAGGGGGATTTACTGGAAACACCATATATTTT.

On this clone: Other nucleotide sequences from this sample produce the same CDR3. V is TRBV9 and J is TRBJ2-7, with 8 positions matching TRBD1. CDR3 length: 14 amino acids. V lost 4 bases, J lost 4 bases, and 7 bases stayed unmatched. Germline lookup yields CDR1 SGDLS and CDR2 YYNGEE. The DNA of the CDR3 is TGTGCCAGCAGCCCTGGGACAGGATCGTACGAGCAGTACTTC. It is translated as CASSPGTGSYEQYF.

The chain employs TRBV6-1 and TRBJ2-3, with TRBD2 matching over 12 bases. The V segment lost 6 bases and the J segment 5 bases; nucleotides outside the gene matches: 6. The germline CDR1 and CDR2 sequences are MNHNS and SASEGT. This CDR3 has 15 residues. CDR3 region: CASRRLAGALDTQYF. The CDR3 DNA is TGTGCCAGCAGAAGACTAGCGGGAGCTCTAGATACGCAGTATTTT.

V and J are TRBV5-6 and TRBJ2-7; D call uncertain. Between the trimmed V and J ends, which lost 4 bases and 0 bases, there was a span of 14 bases. The germline V gene has CDR1 SGHDT and CDR2 YYEEEE. The CDR3 is 15 residues long. The CDR3, as DNA: TGTGCCAGCAGCCTGCTTTTGGCCAGCTCCTACGAGCAGTACTTC. Translating it yields CASSLLLASSYEQYF. Drawing the rest from reference TRBV5-6 and TRBJ2-7, the complete variable domain is DAGVTQSPTHLIKTRGQQVTLRCSPKSGHDTVSWYQQALGQGPQFIFQYYEEEERQRGNFPDRFSGHQFPNYSSELNVNALLLGDSALYLCASSLLLASSYEQYFGPGTRLTVT.

The chain recombines TRBV15 with TRBJ2-2, with 8 bases identical to TRBD2. The CDR3 loop spans 17 amino acids. Trimming took 1 base from V and 1 from J; bases not matched to a gene: 5. Per germline, CDR1 LNHNV and CDR2 YYDKDF (reference sequence). As DNA, the CDR3 is TGTGCCACCAGCAGAGTCGGGAGGGGATGGAACACCGGGGAGCTGTTTTTT. Translating it yields CATSRVGRGWNTGELFF. The variable domain in full, with the rest retrieved from reference TRBV15 and TRBJ2-2, is DAMVIQNPRYQVTQFGKPVTLSCSQTLNHNVMYWYQQKSSQAPKLLFHYYDKDFNNEADTPDNFQSRRPNTSFCFLDIRSPGLGDTAMYLCATSRVGRGWNTGELFFGEGSRLTVL.

The chain has TRBV11-3 and TRBJ2-2; D unresolved. CDR1 SGHNT and CDR2 YENEEA come from the germline V gene. V gave up 5 bases and J gave up 4 bases, with 11 bases separating them. This CDR3 has 14 residues. CDR3 sequence: CASSNAGGTGELFF. Here the CDR3 DNA reads TGTGCCAGCAGCAATGCAGGCGGCACCGGGGAGCTGTTTTTT.

Note on this clone: Other nucleotide sequences in the sample specify the same CDR3. This chain links TRBV27 with TRBJ2-7, with TRBD1 matching 12 bases. Trimming removed 3 bases from V and 6 bases from J; junction bases left unmatched: 3. The germline V gene has CDR1 MNHEY and CDR2 SMNVEV (reference sequence). The CDR3 contains 14 residues. CDR3 amino acids: CASSLGQGAGEQYF. Here the CDR3 DNA reads TGTGCCAGCAGTTTGGGACAGGGGGCAGGCGAGCAGTACTTC.